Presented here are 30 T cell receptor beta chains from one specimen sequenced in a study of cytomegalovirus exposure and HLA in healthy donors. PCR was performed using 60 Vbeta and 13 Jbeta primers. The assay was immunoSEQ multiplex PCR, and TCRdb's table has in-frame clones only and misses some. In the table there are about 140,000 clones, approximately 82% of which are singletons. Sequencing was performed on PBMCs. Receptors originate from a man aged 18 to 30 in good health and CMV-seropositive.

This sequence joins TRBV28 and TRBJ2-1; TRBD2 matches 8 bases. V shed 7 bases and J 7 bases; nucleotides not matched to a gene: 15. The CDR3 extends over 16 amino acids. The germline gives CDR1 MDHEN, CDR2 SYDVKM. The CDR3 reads CASILPGLGPRNEQFF. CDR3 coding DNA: TGTGCCAGCATCCTACCGGGACTAGGGCCTCGGAATGAGCAGTTCTTC. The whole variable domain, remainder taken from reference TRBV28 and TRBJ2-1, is DVKVTQSSRYLVKRTGEKVFLECVQDMDHENMFWYRQDPGLGLRLIYFSYDVKMKEKGDIPEGYSVSREKKERFSLILESASTNQTSMYLCASILPGLGPRNEQFFGPGTRLTVL.

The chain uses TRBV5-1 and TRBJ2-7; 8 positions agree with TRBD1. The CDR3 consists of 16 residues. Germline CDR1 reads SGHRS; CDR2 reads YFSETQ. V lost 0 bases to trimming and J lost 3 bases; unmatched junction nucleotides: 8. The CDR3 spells CASSLEVVGTGYEQYF. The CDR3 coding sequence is TGCGCCAGCAGCTTGGAGGTCGTCGGGACAGGCTACGAGCAGTACTTC.

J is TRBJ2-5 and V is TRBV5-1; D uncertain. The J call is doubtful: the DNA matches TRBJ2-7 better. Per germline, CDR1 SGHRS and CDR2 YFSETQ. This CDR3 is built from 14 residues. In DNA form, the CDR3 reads TGCGCCAGCAGCTTGGAACGGATTAACTACGAGCAGTACTTC. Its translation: CASSLERINYEQYF.

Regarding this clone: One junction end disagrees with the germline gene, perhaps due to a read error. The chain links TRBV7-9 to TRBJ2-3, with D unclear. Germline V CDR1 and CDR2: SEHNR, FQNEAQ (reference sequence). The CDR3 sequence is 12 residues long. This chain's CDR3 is CSSSLTGDTQYF. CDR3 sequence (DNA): TGTTCCAGCAGCCTGACTGGGGATACGCAGTATTTT.

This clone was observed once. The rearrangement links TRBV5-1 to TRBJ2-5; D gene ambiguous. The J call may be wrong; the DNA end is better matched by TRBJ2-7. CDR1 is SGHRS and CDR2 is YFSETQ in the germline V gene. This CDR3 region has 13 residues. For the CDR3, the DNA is TGCGCCAGCAGCTTGGCGACAACCTACGAGCAGTACTTC. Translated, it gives CASSLATTYEQYF.

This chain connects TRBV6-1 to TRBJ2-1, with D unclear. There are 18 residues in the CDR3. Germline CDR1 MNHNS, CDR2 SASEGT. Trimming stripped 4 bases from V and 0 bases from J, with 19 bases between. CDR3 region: CASSGATRNPSSYNEQFF. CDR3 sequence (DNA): TGTGCCAGCAGTGGGGCTACTCGGAACCCCTCCTCCTACAATGAGCAGTTCTTC.

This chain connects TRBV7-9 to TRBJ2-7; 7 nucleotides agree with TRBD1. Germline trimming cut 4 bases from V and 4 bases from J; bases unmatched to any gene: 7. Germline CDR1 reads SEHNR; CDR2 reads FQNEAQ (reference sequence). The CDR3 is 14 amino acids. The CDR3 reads CASSSWDSGYEQYF. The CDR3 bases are TGTGCCAGCAGCTCGTGGGACAGCGGTTACGAGCAGTACTTC.

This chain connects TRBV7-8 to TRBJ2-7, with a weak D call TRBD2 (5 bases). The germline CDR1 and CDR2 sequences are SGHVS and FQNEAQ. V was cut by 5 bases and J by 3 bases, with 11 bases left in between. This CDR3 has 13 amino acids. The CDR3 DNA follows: TGTGCCAGCAGCCCTCCGGGGTTCTACGAGCAGTACTTC. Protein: CASSPPGFYEQYF.

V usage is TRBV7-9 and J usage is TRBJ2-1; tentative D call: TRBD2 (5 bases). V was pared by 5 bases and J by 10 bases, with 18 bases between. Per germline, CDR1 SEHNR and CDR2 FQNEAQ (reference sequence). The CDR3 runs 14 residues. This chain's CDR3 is CASSTPSDGVEQFF. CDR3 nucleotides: TGTGCCAGCAGCACCCCGTCGGACGGGGTGGAGCAGTTCTTC.

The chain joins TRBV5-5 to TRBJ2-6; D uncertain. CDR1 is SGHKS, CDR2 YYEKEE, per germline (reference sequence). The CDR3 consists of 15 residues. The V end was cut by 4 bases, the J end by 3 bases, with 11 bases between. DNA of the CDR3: TGTGCCAGCAGCCGAGTCGCAGGTGGGGCCAACGTCCTGACTTTC. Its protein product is CASSRVAGGANVLTF.

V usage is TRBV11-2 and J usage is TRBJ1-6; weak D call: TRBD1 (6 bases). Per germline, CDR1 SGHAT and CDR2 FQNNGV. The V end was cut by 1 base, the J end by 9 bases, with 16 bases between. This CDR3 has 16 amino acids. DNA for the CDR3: TGTGCCAGCAGCTTAGGGGGGGGCAGGGTCACTTCACCCCTCCACTTT. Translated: CASSLGGGRVTSPLHF.

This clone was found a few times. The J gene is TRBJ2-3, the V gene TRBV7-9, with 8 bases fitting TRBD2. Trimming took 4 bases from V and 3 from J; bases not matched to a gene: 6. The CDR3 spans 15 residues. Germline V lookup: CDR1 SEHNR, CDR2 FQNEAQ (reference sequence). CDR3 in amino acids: CASSSALAGTDTQYF. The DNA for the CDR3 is TGTGCCAGCAGCTCCGCTCTAGCGGGTACAGATACGCAGTATTTT.

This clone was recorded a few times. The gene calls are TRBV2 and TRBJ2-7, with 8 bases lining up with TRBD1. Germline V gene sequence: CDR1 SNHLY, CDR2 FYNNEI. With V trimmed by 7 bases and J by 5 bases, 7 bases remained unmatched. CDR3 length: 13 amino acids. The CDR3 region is CASKRQGTDEQYF. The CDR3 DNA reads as TGTGCCAGCAAGCGACAGGGGACTGACGAGCAGTACTTC.

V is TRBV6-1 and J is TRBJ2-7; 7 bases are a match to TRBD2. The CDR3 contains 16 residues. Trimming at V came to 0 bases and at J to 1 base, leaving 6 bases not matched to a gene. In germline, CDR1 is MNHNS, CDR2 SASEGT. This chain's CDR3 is CASSEAAGVVSYEQYF. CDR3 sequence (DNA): TGTGCCAGCAGTGAAGCGGCGGGGGTGGTATCCTACGAGCAGTACTTC.

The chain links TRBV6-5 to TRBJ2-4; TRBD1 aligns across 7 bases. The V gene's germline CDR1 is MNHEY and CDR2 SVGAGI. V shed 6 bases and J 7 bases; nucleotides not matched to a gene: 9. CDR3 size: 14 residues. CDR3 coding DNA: TGTGCCAGCAGATTACGACAGGGTCATAACATTCAGTACTTC. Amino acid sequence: CASRLRQGHNIQYF.

The CDR3 protein is CASRWDTKAFF. The CDR3 nucleotides are TGTGCCAGCAGATGGGACACCAAAGCTTTCTTT. The chain couples TRBV27 to TRBJ1-1; tentatively, D is TRBD1 (6 bases). Deletions cut 6 bases from V and 9 bases from J, with 11 bases between. Germline V gene data show CDR1 as MNHEY and CDR2 as SMNVEV (reference sequence). This CDR3 is 11 amino acids long.

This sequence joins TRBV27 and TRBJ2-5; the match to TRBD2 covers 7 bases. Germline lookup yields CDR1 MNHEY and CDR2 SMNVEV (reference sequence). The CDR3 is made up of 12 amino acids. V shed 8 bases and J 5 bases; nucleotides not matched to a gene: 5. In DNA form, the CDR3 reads TGTGCCAGCGGACTAGTAGAGGAGACCCAGTACTTC. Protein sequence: CASGLVEETQYF.

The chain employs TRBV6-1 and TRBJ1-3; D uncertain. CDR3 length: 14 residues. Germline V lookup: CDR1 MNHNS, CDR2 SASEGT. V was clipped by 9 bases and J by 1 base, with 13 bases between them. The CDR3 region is CASESSSSGNTIYF. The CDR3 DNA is TGTGCCAGTGAGTCTAGTTCTTCTGGAAACACCATATATTTT.

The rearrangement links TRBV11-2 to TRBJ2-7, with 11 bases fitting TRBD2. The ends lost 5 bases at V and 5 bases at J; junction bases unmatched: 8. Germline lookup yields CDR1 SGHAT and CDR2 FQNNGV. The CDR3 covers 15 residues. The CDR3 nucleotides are TGTGCCAGCAGCGTAGGTAGCGGGAGGGCCAACGAGCAGTACTTC. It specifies CASSVGSGRANEQYF. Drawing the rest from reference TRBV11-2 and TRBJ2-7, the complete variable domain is EAGVAQSPRYKIIEKRQSVAFWCNPISGHATLYWYQQILGQGPKLLIQFQNNGVVDDSQLPKDRFSAERLKGVDSTLKIQPAKLEDSAVYLCASSVGSGRANEQYFGPGTRLTVT.

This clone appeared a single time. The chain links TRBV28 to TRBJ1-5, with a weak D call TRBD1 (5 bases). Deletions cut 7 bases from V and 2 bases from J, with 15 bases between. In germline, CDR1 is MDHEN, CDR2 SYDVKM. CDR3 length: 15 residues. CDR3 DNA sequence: TGTGCCAGCACCCTAGGGGCCTCGGGCAATCAGCCCCAGCATTTT. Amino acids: CASTLGASGNQPQHF. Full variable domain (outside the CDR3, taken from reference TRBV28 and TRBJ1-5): DVKVTQSSRYLVKRTGEKVFLECVQDMDHENMFWYRQDPGLGLRLIYFSYDVKMKEKGDIPEGYSVSREKKERFSLILESASTNQTSMYLCASTLGASGNQPQHFGDGTRLSIL.

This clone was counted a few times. CDR3 region: CAWSALRQGTNQPQHF. The CDR3, as DNA: TGTGCCTGGAGTGCACTCAGGCAGGGCACCAATCAGCCCCAGCATTTT. The J gene is TRBJ1-5, the V gene TRBV30, with D maybe TRBD1 (5 bases). The CDR3 loop spans 16 amino acids. V lost 1 base, J lost 3 bases, and 16 bases lay in between. The germline V gene encodes CDR1 GTSNPN and CDR2 SVGIG (reference sequence).

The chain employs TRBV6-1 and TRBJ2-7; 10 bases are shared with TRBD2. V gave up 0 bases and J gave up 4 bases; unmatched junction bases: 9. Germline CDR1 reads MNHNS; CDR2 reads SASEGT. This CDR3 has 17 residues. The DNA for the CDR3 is TGTGCCAGCAGTGAAGCGCCTTTGACTAGCGGGCCTTACGAGCAGTACTTC. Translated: CASSEAPLTSGPYEQYF.

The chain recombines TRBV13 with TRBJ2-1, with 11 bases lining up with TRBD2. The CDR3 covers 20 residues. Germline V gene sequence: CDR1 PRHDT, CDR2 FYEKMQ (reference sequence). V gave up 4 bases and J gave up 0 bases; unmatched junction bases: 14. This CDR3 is CASSSDLWGLAVSSYNEQFF. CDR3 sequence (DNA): TGTGCCAGCAGCTCCGATCTGTGGGGACTAGCGGTAAGCTCCTACAATGAGCAGTTCTTC.

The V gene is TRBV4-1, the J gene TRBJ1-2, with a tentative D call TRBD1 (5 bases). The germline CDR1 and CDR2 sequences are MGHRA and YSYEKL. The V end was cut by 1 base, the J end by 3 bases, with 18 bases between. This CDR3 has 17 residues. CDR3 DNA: TGCGCCAGCAGCCAAGTGATTCCTAGTCGGGGGGACTATGGCTACACCTTC. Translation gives CASSQVIPSRGDYGYTF.

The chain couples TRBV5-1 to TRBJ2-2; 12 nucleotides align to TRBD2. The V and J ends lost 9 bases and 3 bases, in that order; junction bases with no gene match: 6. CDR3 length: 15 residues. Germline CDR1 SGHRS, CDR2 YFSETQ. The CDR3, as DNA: TGCGCCACGGCTAGCGGGAGGGCGGACACCGGGGAGCTGTTTTTT. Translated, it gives CATASGRADTGELFF.

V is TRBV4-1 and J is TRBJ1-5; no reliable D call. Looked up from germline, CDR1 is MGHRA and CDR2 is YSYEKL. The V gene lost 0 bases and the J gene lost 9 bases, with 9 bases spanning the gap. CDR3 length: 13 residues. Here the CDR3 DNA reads TGCGCCAGCAGCCAAGAACTATCCAGGCCCCAGCATTTT. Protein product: CASSQELSRPQHF.

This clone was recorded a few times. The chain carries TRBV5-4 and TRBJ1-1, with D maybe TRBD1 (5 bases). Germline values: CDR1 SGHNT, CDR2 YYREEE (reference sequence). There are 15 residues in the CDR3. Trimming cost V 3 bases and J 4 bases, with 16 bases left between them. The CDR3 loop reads CASSWRGGSFTEAFF. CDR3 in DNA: TGTGCCAGCAGCTGGAGGGGCGGAAGCTTCACTGAAGCTTTCTTT.

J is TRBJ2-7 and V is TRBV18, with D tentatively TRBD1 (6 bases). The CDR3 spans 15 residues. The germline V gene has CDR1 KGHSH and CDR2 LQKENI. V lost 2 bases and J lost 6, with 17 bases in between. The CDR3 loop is CASSPNSYRETEQYF. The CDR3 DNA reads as TGTGCCAGCTCACCAAACTCGTACAGGGAGACCGAGCAGTACTTC.

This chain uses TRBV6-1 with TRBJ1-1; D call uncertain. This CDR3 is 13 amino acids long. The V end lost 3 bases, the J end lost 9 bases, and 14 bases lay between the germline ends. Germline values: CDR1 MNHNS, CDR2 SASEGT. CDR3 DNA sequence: TGTGCCAGCAGTGAGAAGAGGACTGGACAAGCTTTCTTT. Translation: CASSEKRTGQAFF.

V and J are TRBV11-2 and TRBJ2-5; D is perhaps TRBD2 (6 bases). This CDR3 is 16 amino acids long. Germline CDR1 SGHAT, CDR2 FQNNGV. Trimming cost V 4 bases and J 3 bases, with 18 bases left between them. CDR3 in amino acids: CASSSPGGWREETQYF. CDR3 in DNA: TGTGCCAGCAGCTCACCCGGAGGTTGGAGGGAAGAGACCCAGTACTTC.